The next 17 T cell receptor beta chains were all read from a single sample in a study of shared clonotypes between healthy human individuals. Sequencing was performed with immunoSEQ multiplex PCR; in TCRdb, only in-frame clones are kept and a portion is missing. The table has approximately 940,000 clones, approximately 80% seen once; the top ten hold over 1.3%. Input material: memory CD4+ T cells sorted from blood. The subset was: CD45RA-negative fraction. The source of these receptors is a man younger than 35 in good health.

The CDR3 DNA sequence: TGTGCCAGCAGCGTGGGGCCGGGGAATTCACCCCTCCACTTT. Translated: CASSVGPGNSPLHF. This chain connects TRBV11-2 to TRBJ1-6; D is possibly TRBD1 (5 bases). V lost 5 bases to trimming and J lost 7 bases, with 12 bases between them. The CDR3 spans 14 residues. CDR1 is SGHAT and CDR2 is FQNNGV in the germline V gene.

This chain connects TRBV7-8 to TRBJ2-7; TRBD2 aligns across 14 bases. Germline V lookup: CDR1 SGHVS, CDR2 FQNEAQ. J gave up 6 bases and V 1 base, and 11 bases lay outside the gene matches. The CDR3 covers 18 residues. The CDR3 is CASSLEGAGTSGRTEQYF. DNA for the CDR3: TGTGCCAGCAGCTTAGAGGGGGCGGGGACTAGCGGGAGAACCGAGCAGTACTTC.

This sequence joins TRBV7-9 and TRBJ2-3; D gene ambiguous. CDR3 size: 12 residues. Germline loops: CDR1 SEHNR, CDR2 FQNEAQ (reference sequence). The germline V and J ends were trimmed by 6 bases and 3 bases, with 7 bases remaining between them. CDR3 residues: CASRRSTDTQYF. The CDR3 nucleotides read TGTGCCAGCAGACGCTCAACAGATACGCAGTATTTT.

V usage is TRBV11-3 and J usage is TRBJ2-1, with 10 nucleotides matching TRBD2. The CDR3 contains 15 residues. Trimming cost V 0 bases and J 8 bases; bases outside gene matches: 4. Germline assignment: CDR1 SGHNT and CDR2 YENEEA. CDR3 residues: CASSLDGTSVDEQFF. The CDR3 DNA reads TGTGCCAGCAGCTTAGATGGGACTAGCGTGGATGAGCAGTTCTTC. The complete variable domain, with remaining parts taken from reference TRBV11-3 and TRBJ2-1, reads EAGVVQSPRYKIIEKKQPVAFWCNPISGHNTLYWYLQNLGQGPELLIRYENEEAVDDSQLPKDRFSAERLKGVDSTLKIQPAELGDSAVYLCASSLDGTSVDEQFFGPGTRLTVL.

Comments on this clone: In the same sample, other DNA sequences code for this CDR3. The rearrangement joins TRBV5-1 to TRBJ2-5; D gene uncertain. The germline V gene has CDR1 SGHRS and CDR2 YFSETQ. This CDR3 is 14 amino acids long. Trimming removed 0 bases from V and 0 bases from J, with 6 bases in between. The CDR3 protein is CASSLEGNQETQYF. CDR3 nucleotide sequence: TGCGCCAGCAGCTTGGAAGGGAACCAAGAGACCCAGTACTTC.

As concerns this clone: The sample carries other DNA sequences with the same CDR3. The chain uses TRBV7-9 and TRBJ1-5; D gene uncertain. Germline V gene lookup returns CDR1 SEHNR and CDR2 FQNEAQ (reference sequence). CDR3 size: 12 residues. Trimming took off 3 bases at V and 7 bases at J, with 7 bases between the two ends. The CDR3 sequence is CASSLPDQPQHF. The CDR3 nucleotides read TGTGCCAGCAGCTTGCCGGACCAGCCCCAGCATTTT.

The V gene is TRBV13, the J gene TRBJ1-3, with D possibly TRBD1 on 5 matching bases. With 5 bases removed from V and 1 base from J, the gap between germline ends came to 15 bases. The V gene's germline CDR1 is PRHDT and CDR2 FYEKMQ (reference sequence). This CDR3 region has 16 residues. CDR3 amino acids: CASSLWSGHSGNTIYF. DNA of the CDR3: TGTGCCAGCAGCCTGTGGTCGGGGCATTCTGGAAACACCATATATTTT.

V gene TRBV7-9 combines with J gene TRBJ1-3, with D hard to call. Trimming pared 0 bases from V and 4 bases from J, leaving 7 bases between. Germline V gives CDR1 SEHNR, CDR2 FQNEAQ (reference sequence). The CDR3 consists of 14 residues. This CDR3 reads CASSLAAAGNTIYF. CDR3 nucleotide sequence: TGTGCCAGCAGCTTAGCGGCGGCCGGAAACACCATATATTTT. The variable domain in full, with the rest retrieved from reference TRBV7-9 and TRBJ1-3, is DTGVSQNPRHKITKRGQNVTFRCDPISEHNRLYWYRQTLGQGPEFLTYFQNEAQLEKSRLLSDRFSAERPKGSFSTLEIQRTEQGDSAMYLCASSLAAAGNTIYFGEGSWLTVV.

J is TRBJ2-1 and V is TRBV18; TRBD2 matches 9 bases. With 6 bases clipped from V and 5 bases from J, the junction kept 11 bases outside the gene matches. This CDR3 has 16 residues. In germline, CDR1 is KGHSH, CDR2 LQKENI. As DNA, the CDR3 is TGTGCCAGCTCCCCCCAGGGAGCGGGGGGCAACAATGAGCAGTTCTTC. Encoded protein: CASSPQGAGGNNEQFF. Supplemented by reference TRBV18 and TRBJ2-1, the full variable domain reads NAGVMQNPRHLVRRRGQEARLRCSPMKGHSHVYWYRQLPEEGLKFMVYLQKENIIDESGMPKERFSAEFPKEGPSILRIQQVVRGDSAAYFCASSPQGAGGNNEQFFGPGTRLTVL.

In regard to this clone: A far larger clone lies a single base away; this is likely a read error. The J gene is TRBJ1-4, the V gene TRBV28; D is unclear. CDR3 length: 14 amino acids. Trimming took 10 bases from V and 8 from J, leaving 20 bases between them. Germline V CDR1 and CDR2: MDHEN, SYDVKM. CDR3 DNA: TGTGCCAACACCCTGAGGTCGGGGAGGGAAAAACTGTTTTTT. Amino acid sequence: CANTLRSGREKLFF. Full variable domain (remainder filled in from reference TRBV28 and TRBJ1-4): DVKVTQSSRYLVKRTGEKVFLECVQDMDHENMFWYRQDPGLGLRLIYFSYDVKMKEKGDIPEGYSVSREKKERFSLILESASTNQTSMYLCANTLRSGREKLFFGSGTQLSVL.

The V gene is TRBV4-1, the J gene TRBJ2-7, with 7 bases aligning to TRBD2. CDR1 and CDR2 from the germline V gene are MGHRA and YSYEKL. The CDR3 is made up of 14 amino acids. The V segment lost 4 bases and the J segment 2 bases; nucleotides outside the gene matches: 5. CDR3 nucleotides: TGCGCCAGCAGCCGAGGACTAGGGGCCTACGAGCAGTACTTC. Translated: CASSRGLGAYEQYF.

This clone was seen only once. This chain uses TRBV9 with TRBJ2-1, with D unclear. CDR1 and CDR2 from the germline V gene are SGDLS and YYNGEE. This CDR3 spans 15 amino acids. V was shortened by 0 bases and J by 0 bases, with 7 bases between the two germline ends. CDR3: CASSVAQSSYNEQFF. CDR3 nucleotides: TGTGCCAGCAGCGTAGCCCAGAGCTCCTACAATGAGCAGTTCTTC.

The chain carries TRBV25-1 and TRBJ2-3, with D possibly TRBD1 on 5 matching bases. The CDR3 is made up of 15 amino acids. Germline V CDR1 and CDR2: MGHDK, SYGVNS. V was shortened by 3 bases and J by 0 bases, with 10 bases between the two germline ends. The CDR3 loop is CASSEGPGSTDTQYF. CDR3 DNA sequence: TGTGCCAGCAGTGAGGGGCCCGGTAGCACAGATACGCAGTATTTT.

V usage is TRBV30 and J usage is TRBJ2-2; D unresolved. The CDR3 is 13 residues long. The germline V and J ends were trimmed by 2 bases and 5 bases, with 9 bases remaining between them. Germline assignment: CDR1 GTSNPN and CDR2 SVGIG (reference sequence). In nucleotides, the CDR3 is TGTGCCTGGAGTACCGGGTTGACCGGGGAGCTGTTTTTT. This codes for CAWSTGLTGELFF.

The chain uses TRBV5-8 and TRBJ2-7; TRBD1 matches at 9 bases. V gave up 6 bases and J gave up 2 bases; unmatched junction bases: 12. The length of the CDR3 is 16 residues. The germline CDR1 and CDR2 sequences are SGHTS and YDEGEE. In DNA form, the CDR3 reads TGTGCCAGCACCCAACAAAACAGGGGGCCTACCTACGAGCAGTACTTC. This encodes CASTQQNRGPTYEQYF.

This clone came up a few times. The rearrangement uses TRBV7-9 and TRBJ1-1; TRBD1 is a possible D gene (6 bases). The V and J ends lost 5 bases and 1 base respectively, with 14 bases between them. This CDR3 has 15 amino acids. Per germline, CDR1 SEHNR and CDR2 FQNEAQ (reference sequence). CDR3 sequence: CASSPTGQPNTEAFF. The CDR3 DNA follows: TGTGCCAGCAGCCCTACCGGACAGCCGAACACTGAAGCTTTCTTT.

Only a few counts were recorded for this clone. The J gene is TRBJ2-2, the V gene TRBV5-4, with 10 nucleotides matching TRBD1. Trimming at V came to 3 bases and at J to 4 bases, leaving 12 bases not matched to a gene. Germline V lookup: CDR1 SGHNT, CDR2 YYREEE (reference sequence). CDR3 length equals 18 residues. Here the CDR3 reads CASSYPRPGQGSTGELFF. The CDR3 DNA is TGTGCCAGCAGCTACCCAAGACCGGGACAGGGGTCCACCGGGGAGCTGTTTTTT.